These T cell receptor beta chains were read from a single sample in a study of blood T cell repertoires in COVID-19. Method: immunoSEQ multiplex PCR; TCRdb's copy keeps in-frame clones and lacks some. The sample has some 220,000 clones, around three quarters seen once. The sequenced sample consisted of peripheral blood. Receptors originate from an older woman with acute or convalescent COVID-19. The CDR3 runs from the conserved cysteine through the conserved F or W. The D gene is left open where the match is weak. Not every row has a clone size; where given, it reads once, few, many or a size class.

j_gene,d_gene,v_gene,abundance,CDR3aa,CDR3nt
TRBJ2-7,TRBD2,TRBV27,.,CASSAVLAGASYEQYF,TGTGCCAGCAGTGCCGTACTAGCGGGGGCCTCCTACGAGCAGTACTTC
TRBJ2-3,.,TRBV7-3,.,CASSLYGGRADTQYF,TGTGCCAGCAGCTTATACGGGGGAAGGGCAGATACGCAGTATTTT
TRBJ2-1,.,TRBV5-1,.,CASSSNLLVSATSEQFF,TGCGCCAGCAGCTCGAATCTTCTAGTTTCCGCCACGAGTGAGCAGTTCTTC
TRBJ2-3,TRBD2,TRBV5-1,.,CASSLVLAGATDTQYF,TGCGCCAGCAGCTTGGTACTAGCGGGGGCCACAGATACGCAGTATTTT
TRBJ2-2,TRBD2,TRBV3-1/TRBV3-2,many,CASSQEGLAGRNTGELFF,TGTGCCAGCAGCCAAGAGGGACTAGCGGGGAGGAACACCGGGGAGCTGTTTTTT
TRBJ1-3,TRBD1,TRBV18,once,CASSEFPTGGSGNTIYF,TGTGCCAGCTCCGAATTCCCGACAGGGGGCTCTGGAAACACCATATATTTT
TRBJ2-1,TRBD1,TRBV2,once,CASREREQGYNEQFF,TGTGCCAGCCGAGAACGGGAACAGGGGTACAATGAGCAGTTCTTC
TRBJ1-2,.,TRBV5-5,few,CASSLQVYYGYTF,TGTGCCAGCAGCTTGCAGGTCTACTATGGCTACACCTTC
TRBJ1-2,.,TRBV6-1,.,CASSEMGGLNYGYTF,TGTGCCAGCAGTGAAATGGGGGGGTTGAACTATGGCTACACCTTC
TRBJ2-3,.,TRBV6-5,.,CASTPSAVTDTQYF,TGTGCCAGCACCCCTAGCGCCGTCACAGATACGCAGTATTTT
TRBJ1-2,.,TRBV11-2,.,CASSPPGNNYGYTF,TGTGCCAGCAGCCCTCCGGGGAATAACTATGGCTACACCTTC
TRBJ2-7,.,TRBV7-2,.,CASSSFYSSYEQYF,TGTGCCAGCAGCTCATTCTACAGCTCCTACGAGCAGTACTTC
TRBJ1-2,TRBD1,TRBV30,.,CAWNKPGQGAQNYGYTF,TGTGCCTGGAATAAACCGGGACAGGGGGCCCAAAACTATGGCTACACCTTC
TRBJ2-1,.,TRBV28,.,CASSLSRGEQFF,TGTGCCAGCAGCCTCTCCAGGGGTGAGCAGTTCTTC
TRBJ2-5,TRBD1,TRBV3-1/TRBV3-2,.,CASSRGTGQKETQYF,TGTGCCAGCAGCCGAGGGACAGGACAAAAAGAGACCCAGTACTTC
TRBJ1-5,TRBD1,TRBV24-1,few,CATSDSEGQGTQPQHF,TGTGCCACCAGTGATTCGGAGGGACAGGGAACTCAGCCCCAGCATTTT
TRBJ2-2,TRBD2,TRBV19,.,CASVSGGSTGELFF,TGTGCCAGTGTTAGCGGGGGAAGCACCGGGGAGCTGTTTTTT
TRBJ2-2,.,TRBV18,.,CASSPDSATGELFF,TGTGCCAGCTCACCGGACAGCGCCACCGGGGAGCTGTTTTTT
TRBJ1-2,TRBD1,TRBV18,once,CASSLGTGYGYTF,TGTGCCAGCTCACTGGGGACAGGCTATGGCTACACCTTC
TRBJ1-3,.,TRBV6-6,.,CASSYGFGFGNTIYF,TGTGCCAGCAGTTACGGTTTCGGGTTCGGAAACACCATATATTTT
TRBJ2-7,TRBD1,TRBV13,once,CASSLGTGTGDYEQYF,TGTGCCAGCAGCTTAGGTACCGGGACAGGGGACTACGAGCAGTACTTC
TRBJ1-1,.,TRBV5-1,.,CASSLGLFTEAFF,TGCGCCAGCAGCTTGGGGCTGTTCACTGAAGCTTTCTTT
TRBJ2-3,TRBD2,TRBV19,few,CASSPTSGVLDTQYF,TGTGCCAGTAGCCCGACTAGCGGGGTATTGGATACGCAGTATTTT
TRBJ2-7,.,TRBV5-1,.,CASKTGGERNEQYF,TGCGCCAGCAAAACGGGCGGGGAGCGGAACGAGCAGTACTTC